This T cell receptor (beta chain) was identified in a study of blood T cell repertoires in COVID-19. The overall study: Italy, Spain and the United States were the sources of the convalescent and acute COVID-19 samples. In each case, the material was cDNA or gDNA derived from T cells, B-cell-depleted T cells, or PBMCs.

Germline CDR1 MGHRA, CDR2 YSYEKL. The CDR3 sequence is 15 residues long. The V end was cut by 6 bases, the J end by 2 bases, with 13 bases between. Per the original data handling: Using reference gene primer amplification, nucleated cell counts were estimated. Sequencing was performed with immunoSEQ multiplex PCR; in TCRdb, only in-frame clones are kept and a portion is missing. That table is the source of V, J and clone size, and D and trimming were worked out from the DNA. The sample shows around 97,000 clones, roughly 90% of them seen only once. The rearrangement uses TRBV4-1 and TRBJ2-2; D uncertain. The origin of this receptor is a woman aged 55-70 years with acute or convalescent COVID-19. Sequences were obtained from peripheral blood. The CDR3 DNA reads as TGCGCCAGCAGGGTGGGCCGAACTAACACCGGGGAGCTGTTTTTT. It yields the protein CASRVGRTNTGELFF.